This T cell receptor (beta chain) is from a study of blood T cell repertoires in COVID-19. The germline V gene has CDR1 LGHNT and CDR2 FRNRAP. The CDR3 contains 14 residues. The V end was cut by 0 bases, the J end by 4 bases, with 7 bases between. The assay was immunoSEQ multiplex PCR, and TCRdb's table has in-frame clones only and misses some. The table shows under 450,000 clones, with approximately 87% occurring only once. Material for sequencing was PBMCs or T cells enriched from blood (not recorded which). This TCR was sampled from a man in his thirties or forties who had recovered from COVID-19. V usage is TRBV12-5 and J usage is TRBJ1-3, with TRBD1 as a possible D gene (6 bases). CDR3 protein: CASGLVGGGNTIYF. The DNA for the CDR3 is TGTGCTAGTGGTTTGGTAGGGGGAGGAAACACCATATATTTT.